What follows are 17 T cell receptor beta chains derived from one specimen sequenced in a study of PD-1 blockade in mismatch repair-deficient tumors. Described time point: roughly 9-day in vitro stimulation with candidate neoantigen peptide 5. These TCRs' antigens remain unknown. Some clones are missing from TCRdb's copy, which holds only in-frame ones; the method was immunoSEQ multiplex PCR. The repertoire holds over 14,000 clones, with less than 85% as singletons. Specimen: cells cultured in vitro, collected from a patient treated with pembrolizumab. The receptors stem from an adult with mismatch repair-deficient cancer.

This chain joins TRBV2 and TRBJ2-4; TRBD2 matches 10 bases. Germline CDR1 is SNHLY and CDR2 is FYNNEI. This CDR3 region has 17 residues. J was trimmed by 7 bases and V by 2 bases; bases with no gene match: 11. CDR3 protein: CASSEFYLAGVGNIQYF. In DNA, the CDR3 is TGTGCCAGCAGTGAATTCTATCTAGCGGGAGTGGGGAACATTCAGTACTTC.

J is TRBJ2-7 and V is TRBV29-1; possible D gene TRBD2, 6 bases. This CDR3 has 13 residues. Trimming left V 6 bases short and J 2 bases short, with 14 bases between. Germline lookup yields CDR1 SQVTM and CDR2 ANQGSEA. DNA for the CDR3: TGCAGCGTGACTCCTAGCGCCCCCTACGAGCAGTACTTC. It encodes CSVTPSAPYEQYF.

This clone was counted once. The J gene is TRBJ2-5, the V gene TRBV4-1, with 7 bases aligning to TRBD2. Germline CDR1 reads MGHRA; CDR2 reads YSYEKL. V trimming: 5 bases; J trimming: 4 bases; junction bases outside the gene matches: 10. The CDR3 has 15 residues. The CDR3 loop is CASSYQDTGGETQYF. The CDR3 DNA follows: TGCGCCAGCAGCTACCAAGATACGGGAGGAGAGACCCAGTACTTC.

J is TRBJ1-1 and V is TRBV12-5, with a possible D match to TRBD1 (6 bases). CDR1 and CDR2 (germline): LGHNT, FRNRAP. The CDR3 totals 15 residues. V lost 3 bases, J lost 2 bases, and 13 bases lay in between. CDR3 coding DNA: TGTGCTAGTGGTTTAGGCCAGGGGATTAACACTGAAGCTTTCTTT. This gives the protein CASGLGQGINTEAFF.

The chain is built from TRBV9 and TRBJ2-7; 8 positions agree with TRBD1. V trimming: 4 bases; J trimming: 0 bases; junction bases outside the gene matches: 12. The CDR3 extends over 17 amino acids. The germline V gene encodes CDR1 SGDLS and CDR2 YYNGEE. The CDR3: CASSPGQGDPLSYEQYF. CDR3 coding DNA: TGTGCCAGCAGCCCAGGACAGGGTGACCCTCTCTCCTACGAGCAGTACTTC.

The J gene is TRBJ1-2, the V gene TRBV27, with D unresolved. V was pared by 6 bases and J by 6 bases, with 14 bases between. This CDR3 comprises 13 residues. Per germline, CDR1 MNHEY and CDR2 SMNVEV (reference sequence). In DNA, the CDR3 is TGTGCCAGCAGCGGGGTGACGGGAAATGGCTACACCTTC. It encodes CASSGVTGNGYTF.

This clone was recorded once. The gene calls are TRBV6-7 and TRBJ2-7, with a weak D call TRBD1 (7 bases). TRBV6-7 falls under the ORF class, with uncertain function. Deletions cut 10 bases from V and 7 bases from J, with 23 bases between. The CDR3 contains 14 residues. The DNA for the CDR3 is TGTGCCACCCCGGCGGGGACAGACCTCTGGGAGCAGTACTTC. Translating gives CATPAGTDLWEQYF.

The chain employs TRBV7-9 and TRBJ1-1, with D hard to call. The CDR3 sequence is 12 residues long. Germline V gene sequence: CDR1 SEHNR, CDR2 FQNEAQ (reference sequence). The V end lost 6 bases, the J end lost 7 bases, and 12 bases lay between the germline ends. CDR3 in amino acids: CASRGGRFEAFF. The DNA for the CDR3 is TGTGCCAGCAGGGGCGGACGTTTTGAAGCTTTCTTT.

The CDR3 sequence: CASSLGHSGEKLFF. Here the CDR3 DNA reads TGTGCCAGCAGCCTCGGACACTCCGGTGAAAAACTGTTTTTT. This chain links TRBV7-9 with TRBJ1-4, with a possible D match to TRBD1 (5 bases). The CDR3 spans 14 residues. Trimming pared 5 bases from V and 7 bases from J, leaving 14 bases between. Germline lookup yields CDR1 SEHNR and CDR2 FQNEAQ (reference sequence). The full variable domain, in which reference TRBV7-9 and TRBJ1-4 provide the parts outside the CDR3, is DTGVSQNPRHKITKRGQNVTFRCDPISEHNRLYWYRQTLGQGPEFLTYFQNEAQLEKSRLLSDRFSAERPKGSFSTLEIQRTEQGDSAMYLCASSLGHSGEKLFFGSGTQLSVL.

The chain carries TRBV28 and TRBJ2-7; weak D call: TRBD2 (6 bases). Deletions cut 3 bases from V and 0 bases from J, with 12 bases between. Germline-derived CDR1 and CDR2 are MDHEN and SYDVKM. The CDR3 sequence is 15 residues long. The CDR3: CASSFRRGPSYEQYF. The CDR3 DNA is TGTGCCAGCAGTTTCCGGCGGGGACCCTCCTACGAGCAGTACTTC.

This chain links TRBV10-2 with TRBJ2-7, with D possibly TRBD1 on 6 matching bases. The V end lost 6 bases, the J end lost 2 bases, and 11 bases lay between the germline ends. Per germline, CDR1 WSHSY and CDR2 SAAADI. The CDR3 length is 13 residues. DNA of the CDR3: TGCGCCAGCAGGGGGGACACGCCCTACGAGCAGTACTTC. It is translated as CASRGDTPYEQYF.

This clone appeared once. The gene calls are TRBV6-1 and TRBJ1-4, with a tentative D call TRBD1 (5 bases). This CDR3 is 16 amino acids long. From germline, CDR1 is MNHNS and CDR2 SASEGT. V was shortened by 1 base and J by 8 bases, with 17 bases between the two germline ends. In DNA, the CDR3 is TGTGCCAGCAGTGAAGTGGGCGGGGAGGGGACCGAAAAACTGTTTTTT. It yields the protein CASSEVGGEGTEKLFF.

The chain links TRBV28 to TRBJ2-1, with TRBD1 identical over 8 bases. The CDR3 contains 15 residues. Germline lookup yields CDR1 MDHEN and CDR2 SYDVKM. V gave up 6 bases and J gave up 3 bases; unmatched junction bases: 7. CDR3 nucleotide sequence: TGTGCCAGCAGACTCCCCGGGACAGGCTACAATGAGCAGTTCTTC. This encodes CASRLPGTGYNEQFF.

The CDR3 DNA sequence: TGTGCCAGCAGTTTAGGGATGGGGGTTGAAGCTTTCTTT. It specifies CASSLGMGVEAFF. The rearrangement joins TRBV27 to TRBJ1-1; a weak D match, TRBD1 (5 bases). This CDR3 spans 13 amino acids. V was shortened by 2 bases and J by 7 bases, with 11 bases between the two germline ends. In germline, CDR1 is MNHEY, CDR2 SMNVEV (reference sequence).

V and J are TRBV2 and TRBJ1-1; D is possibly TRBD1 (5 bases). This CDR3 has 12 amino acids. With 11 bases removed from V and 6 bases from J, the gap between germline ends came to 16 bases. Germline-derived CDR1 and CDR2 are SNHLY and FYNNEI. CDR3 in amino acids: CAAGSWGSEAFF. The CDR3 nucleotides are TGTGCCGCGGGTTCATGGGGGTCTGAAGCTTTCTTT. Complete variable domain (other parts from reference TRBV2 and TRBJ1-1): EPEVTQTPSHQVTQMGQEVILRCVPISNHLYFYWYRQILGQKVEFLVSFYNNEISEKSEIFDDQFSVERPDGSNFTLKIRSTKLEDSAMYFCAAGSWGSEAFFGQGTRLTVV.

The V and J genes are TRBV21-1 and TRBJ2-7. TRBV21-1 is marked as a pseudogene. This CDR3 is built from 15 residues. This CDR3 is CASSRGGQGGPEQYF. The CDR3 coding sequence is TGTGCCAGCAGCAGGGGAGGGCAGGGGGGCCCCGAGCAGTACTTC.

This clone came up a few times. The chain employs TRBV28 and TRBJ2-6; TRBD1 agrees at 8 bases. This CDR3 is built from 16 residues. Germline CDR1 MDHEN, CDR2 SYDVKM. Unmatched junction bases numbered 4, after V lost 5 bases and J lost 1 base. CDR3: CASSPHRGSGANVLTF. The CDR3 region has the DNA TGTGCCAGCAGTCCTCACAGGGGGTCTGGGGCCAACGTCCTGACTTTC. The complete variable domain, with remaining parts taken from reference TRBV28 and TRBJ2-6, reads DVKVTQSSRYLVKRTGEKVFLECVQDMDHENMFWYRQDPGLGLRLIYFSYDVKMKEKGDIPEGYSVSREKKERFSLILESASTNQTSMYLCASSPHRGSGANVLTFGAGSRLTVL.